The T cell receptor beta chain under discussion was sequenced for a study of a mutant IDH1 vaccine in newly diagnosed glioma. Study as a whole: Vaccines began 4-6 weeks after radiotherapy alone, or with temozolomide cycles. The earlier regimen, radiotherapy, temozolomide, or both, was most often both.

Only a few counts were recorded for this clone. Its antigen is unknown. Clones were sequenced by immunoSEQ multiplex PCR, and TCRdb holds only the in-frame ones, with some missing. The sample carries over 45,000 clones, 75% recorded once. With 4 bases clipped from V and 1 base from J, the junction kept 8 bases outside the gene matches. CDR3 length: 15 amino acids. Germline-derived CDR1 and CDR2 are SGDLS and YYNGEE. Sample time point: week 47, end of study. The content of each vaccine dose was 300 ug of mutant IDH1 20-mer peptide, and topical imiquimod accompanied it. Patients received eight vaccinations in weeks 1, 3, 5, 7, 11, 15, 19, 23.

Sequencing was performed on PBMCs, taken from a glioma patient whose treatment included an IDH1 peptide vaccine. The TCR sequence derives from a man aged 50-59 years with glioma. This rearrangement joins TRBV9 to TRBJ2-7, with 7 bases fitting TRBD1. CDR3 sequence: CASSRTGAKSYEQYF. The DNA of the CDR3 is TGTGCCAGCAGCCGAACAGGGGCCAAGTCCTACGAGCAGTACTTC. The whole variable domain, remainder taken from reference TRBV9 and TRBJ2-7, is DSGVTQTPKHLITATGQRVTLRCSPRSGDLSVYWYQQSLDQGLQFLIQYYNGEERAKGNILERFSAQQFPDLHSELNLSSLELGDSALYFCASSRTGAKSYEQYFGPGTRLTVT.